This T cell receptor (beta chain) was captured by sequencing in a study of cytomegalovirus exposure and HLA in healthy donors. The V end was cut by 6 bases, the J end by 7 bases, with 10 bases between. The CDR3 spans 12 residues. Looked up from germline, CDR1 is MDHEN and CDR2 is SYDVKM. The data were produced by immunoSEQ multiplex PCR, yet TCRdb's version contains in-frame clones alone and is incomplete. The repertoire includes about 260,000 clones, roughly 88% of them detected once, and approximately 3.1% sits in the top ten. The sample taken for sequencing was PBMCs. The sequence derives from a woman younger than 45 in good health and CMV-seronegative. The chain joins TRBV28 to TRBJ2-1; either TRBD1 or TRBD2 may supply D (5 bases each). CDR3 loop: CASSRDGNEQFF. In DNA form, the CDR3 reads TGTGCCAGCAGCCGGGACGGTAATGAGCAGTTCTTC. Full variable domain (outside the CDR3, taken from reference TRBV28 and TRBJ2-1): DVKVTQSSRYLVKRTGEKVFLECVQDMDHENMFWYRQDPGLGLRLIYFSYDVKMKEKGDIPEGYSVSREKKERFSLILESASTNQTSMYLCASSRDGNEQFFGPGTRLTVL.